Listed here are 27 T cell receptor beta chains from one sample, sequenced in a study of cytomegalovirus exposure and HLA in healthy donors. A multiplex PCR was run with 60 Vbeta primers and 13 Jbeta primers. Clones were read by immunoSEQ multiplex PCR, and TCRdb kept only the in-frame ones, dropping some. The sample lists about 140,000 clones, over 65% seen once, with 1.5% in the top ten. The sequenced material came from PBMCs. Receptors originate from a man in his forties in good health and CMV-seronegative.

The genes are TRBV7-9 and TRBJ2-1, with D perhaps TRBD2 (6 bases). CDR3 size: 13 residues. The germline gives CDR1 SEHNR, CDR2 FQNEAQ (reference sequence). Trimming shortened V by 7 bases and J by 10 bases, and 17 bases separated the two germline ends. The CDR3 DNA is TGTGCCAGCAACCCCTCGCGGGAAGGAGAGCAGTTCTTC. Translating gives CASNPSREGEQFF.

This chain joins TRBV28 and TRBJ1-4; 8 nucleotides agree with TRBD1. The CDR3 sequence is 14 residues long. Germline V lookup: CDR1 MDHEN, CDR2 SYDVKM. Trimming removed 6 bases from V and 7 bases from J; junction bases left unmatched: 7. The CDR3 loop is CASSVTGESEKLFF. The CDR3 DNA is TGTGCCAGCAGCGTGACAGGGGAAAGTGAAAAACTGTTTTTT.

In the case of this clone: Other DNA sequences in this sample translate to the same CDR3. The genes are TRBV2 and TRBJ1-3, with D possibly matching TRBD1 (6 bases). This CDR3 region has 16 residues. Deletions cut 1 base from V and 8 bases from J, with 18 bases between. Per the germline V gene, CDR1 is SNHLY and CDR2 is FYNNEI. The CDR3 DNA follows: TGTGCCAGCAGTGAAGATTCGGCCAGGGGCCCGGACACCATATATTTT. Amino acid sequence: CASSEDSARGPDTIYF.

The chain is built from TRBV25-1 and TRBJ2-7; 7 nucleotides agree with TRBD2. Looked up from germline, CDR1 is MGHDK and CDR2 is SYGVNS. The CDR3 loop spans 13 amino acids. J was trimmed by 1 base and V by 6 bases; bases with no gene match: 3. The DNA of the CDR3 is TGTGCCAGCAGCGGGACTAATTCCTACGAGCAGTACTTC. Its protein is CASSGTNSYEQYF.

CDR3 sequence reads: CASSFQDSYEQYF. The CDR3 DNA sequence: TGTGCCAGCAGTTTCCAGGACTCCTACGAGCAGTACTTC. The V call is TRBV27, the J call TRBJ2-7; no firm D call. The CDR3 has 13 residues. The germline V gene has CDR1 MNHEY and CDR2 SMNVEV (reference sequence). V lost 3 bases and J 0 bases, leaving 6 bases between the germline ends.

This clone occurred once. V is TRBV7-9 and J is TRBJ1-6; D remains ambiguous. V dropped 5 bases and J dropped 7 bases, with 9 bases sitting between them. Germline V gene sequence: CDR1 SEHNR, CDR2 FQNEAQ (reference sequence). The CDR3 sequence is 13 residues long. In DNA form, the CDR3 reads TGTGCCAGCAGCCCGTTACAGAATTCACCCCTCCACTTT. Its translation is CASSPLQNSPLHF.

The chain combines TRBV4-1 with TRBJ1-1; no clear D. The CDR3 loop spans 15 amino acids. Trimming removed 0 bases at V and 1 base at J, with 9 bases between. Per the germline V gene, CDR1 is MGHRA and CDR2 is YSYEKL. The CDR3 spells CASSQEAAANTEAFF. In nucleotides, the CDR3 is TGCGCCAGCAGCCAAGAGGCGGCTGCGAACACTGAAGCTTTCTTT.

The V and J genes are TRBV6-5 and TRBJ1-2; no reliable D call. The germline V gene has CDR1 MNHEY and CDR2 SVGAGI. This CDR3 has 12 residues. Trimming took 2 bases from V and 7 from J, leaving 8 bases between them. CDR3 region: CASSYGSGGYTF. The CDR3 nucleotides read TGTGCCAGCAGTTACGGGTCAGGTGGCTACACCTTC.

The table lists this clone with a count of one. Other DNA sequences of this sample code for an identical CDR3. CDR3 nucleotide sequence: TGTGCCAGCAGTTTTTCCGACACTTACGGCTACACCTTC. Translating it yields CASSFSDTYGYTF. This chain links TRBV27 with TRBJ1-2; D is undetermined. Germline-derived CDR1 and CDR2 are MNHEY and SMNVEV (reference sequence). The CDR3 runs to 13 residues. Trimming stripped 3 bases from V and 8 bases from J, with 13 bases between.

The chain has TRBV5-8 and TRBJ2-5, with 13 bases identical to TRBD2. The CDR3 runs 16 residues. From germline, CDR1 is SGHTS and CDR2 YDEGEE. V lost 3 bases to trimming and J lost 5 bases; unmatched junction nucleotides: 7. CDR3: CASSSGLAGVPETQYF. The CDR3 DNA is TGTGCCAGCAGCTCCGGACTAGCGGGGGTTCCGGAGACCCAGTACTTC.

CDR3 in amino acids: CASSRDRAVDTEAFF. The CDR3 DNA is TGCGCCAGCAGCCGAGACAGGGCGGTGGACACTGAAGCTTTCTTT. The V and J genes are TRBV4-1 and TRBJ1-1; 7 bases fit TRBD1. Germline assignment: CDR1 MGHRA and CDR2 YSYEKL. This CDR3 contains 15 residues. V was clipped by 4 bases and J by 3 bases; unmatched bases: 8.

The V and J genes are TRBV4-1 and TRBJ2-4, with D possibly matching TRBD1 (6 bases). The CDR3 covers 19 residues. V was shortened by 0 bases and J by 0 bases, with 18 bases between the two germline ends. CDR1 is MGHRA and CDR2 is YSYEKL in the germline V gene. CDR3 region: CASSQDRGLAILAKNIQYF. The CDR3 nucleotides are TGCGCCAGCAGCCAAGACAGGGGCCTGGCTATTCTAGCCAAAAACATTCAGTACTTC.

The chain uses TRBV6-5 and TRBJ1-4; 8 bases line up with TRBD1. The CDR3 loop spans 16 amino acids. Germline CDR1 and CDR2: MNHEY and SVGAGI. V lost 0 bases and J lost 4; bases outside the gene matches: 4. The CDR3 region has the DNA TGTGCCAGCAGTTACTCGGCAGGGGGCGGTAATGAAAAACTGTTTTTT. Encoded protein: CASSYSAGGGNEKLFF.

The J gene is TRBJ2-5, the V gene TRBV2; TRBD1 might be the D (6 bases). CDR1 is SNHLY, CDR2 FYNNEI, per germline. The CDR3 has 22 amino acids. The V and J ends lost 4 bases and 2 bases respectively, with 35 bases between them. CDR3 in amino acids: CASSVTGRGWGRGSADQETQYF. For the CDR3, the DNA is TGTGCCAGCAGTGTGACAGGTAGAGGCTGGGGCAGGGGATCGGCTGATCAAGAGACCCAGTACTTC.

The chain links TRBV27 to TRBJ2-7, with TRBD1 as a possible D gene (7 bases). Germline loops: CDR1 MNHEY, CDR2 SMNVEV (reference sequence). The CDR3 loop spans 16 amino acids. Trimming took 1 base from V and 0 from J, leaving 13 bases between them. The CDR3 is CASSLLGRGASYEQYF. CDR3 coding DNA: TGTGCCAGCAGTTTATTGGGCAGGGGGGCCTCCTACGAGCAGTACTTC.

The V call is TRBV7-9, the J call TRBJ2-1, with TRBD2 identical over 11 bases. CDR3 size: 15 residues. The trim removed 3 bases at V and 8 bases at J, leaving 6 bases unmatched. Per germline, CDR1 SEHNR and CDR2 FQNEAQ (reference sequence). The CDR3 DNA follows: TGTGCCAGCAGCTTTCCTAGCGGGGGGTCCTATGAGCAGTTCTTC. This codes for CASSFPSGGSYEQFF.

V gene TRBV11-1 combines with J gene TRBJ2-5, with 7 bases that match TRBD2. This CDR3 spans 16 amino acids. The V gene end was trimmed by 5 bases and the J gene end by 1 base; junction bases not matched to a gene: 10. CDR1 SGHAT and CDR2 FQDESV come from the germline V gene (reference sequence). The CDR3 nucleotides are TGTGCCAGCAGCCGACATGCGGCTAGCGGCCAAGAGACCCAGTACTTC. It encodes CASSRHAASGQETQYF.

The gene calls are TRBV5-1 and TRBJ2-3, with 11 bases lining up with TRBD2. There are 16 residues in the CDR3. Germline CDR1 and CDR2: SGHRS and YFSETQ. Trimming at V came to 0 bases and at J to 6 bases, leaving 6 bases not matched to a gene. The CDR3 reads CASSLEASGGPDTQYF. The CDR3, as DNA: TGCGCCAGCAGCTTGGAGGCTAGCGGGGGGCCGGATACGCAGTATTTT.

This rearrangement joins TRBV4-1 to TRBJ1-1, with 7 bases lining up with TRBD1. V was clipped by 0 bases and J by 4 bases; unmatched bases: 5. Germline V gene sequence: CDR1 MGHRA, CDR2 YSYEKL. The CDR3 runs to 15 residues. As DNA, the CDR3 is TGCGCCAGCAGCCAAGATGGCAGGGGGATCACTGAAGCTTTCTTT. Translated: CASSQDGRGITEAFF.

The chain couples TRBV4-1 to TRBJ1-6; the D is unclear. Germline values: CDR1 MGHRA, CDR2 YSYEKL. There are 15 residues in the CDR3. V was pared by 2 bases and J by 4 bases, with 9 bases between. The CDR3 region has the DNA TGCGCCAGCAGCCAACACAGAATGTATAATTCACCCCTCCACTTT. This gives the protein CASSQHRMYNSPLHF.

The chain recombines TRBV9 with TRBJ2-1, with unresolved D. The germline V gene has CDR1 SGDLS and CDR2 YYNGEE. V gave up 0 bases and J gave up 8 bases, with 9 bases separating them. This CDR3 spans 13 amino acids. CDR3 amino acids: CASSVVSTDEQFF. The CDR3 DNA follows: TGTGCCAGCAGCGTAGTCTCCACGGATGAGCAGTTCTTC.

The chain joins TRBV7-8 to TRBJ2-5, with 9 positions matching TRBD2. V lost 0 bases and J lost 10; bases outside the gene matches: 9. CDR1 and CDR2 from the germline V gene are SGHVS and FQNEAQ. CDR3 length equals 15 residues. This chain's CDR3 is CASSLATSGSVHQYF. DNA of the CDR3: TGTGCCAGCAGCTTAGCGACTAGCGGCTCTGTACACCAGTACTTC.

J is TRBJ2-5 and V is TRBV5-1, with TRBD1 identical over 9 bases. The CDR3 totals 14 residues. The V segment lost 4 bases and the J segment 5 bases; nucleotides outside the gene matches: 6. CDR1 and CDR2 (germline): SGHRS, YFSETQ. The chain's CDR3 is CASSIGTGLETQYF. CDR3 nucleotide sequence: TGCGCCAGCAGCATCGGGACAGGGCTTGAGACCCAGTACTTC.

The chain recombines TRBV7-9 with TRBJ2-7; D might be TRBD2 (6 bases). Per germline, CDR1 SEHNR and CDR2 FQNEAQ (reference sequence). The CDR3 is 14 amino acids. Trimming took off 5 bases at V and 3 bases at J, with 14 bases between the two ends. The CDR3 nucleotides are TGTGCCAGCAGCCCCCCCGGGAGCCACTACGAGCAGTACTTC. It translates to CASSPPGSHYEQYF.

The chain is built from TRBV5-5 and TRBJ2-5, with 7 bases that match TRBD1. The CDR3 sequence is 14 residues long. V was pared by 3 bases and J by 5 bases, with 7 bases of the junction left unmatched. Per germline, CDR1 SGHKS and CDR2 YYEKEE (reference sequence). The CDR3 DNA reads TGTGCCAGCAGCTCGACAGGGTTAAAGGAGACCCAGTACTTC. It yields the protein CASSSTGLKETQYF.

The gene calls are TRBV6-5 and TRBJ1-5, with 7 bases lining up with TRBD1. Germline V gene lookup returns CDR1 MNHEY and CDR2 SVGAGI. This CDR3 has 14 amino acids. V lost 6 bases to trimming and J lost 11 bases; unmatched junction nucleotides: 13. The CDR3 reads CASRQRQGEGAQHF. CDR3 nucleotides: TGTGCCAGCAGACAAAGACAGGGCGAGGGGGCCCAGCATTTT.

The chain combines TRBV7-2 with TRBJ1-2, with unresolved D. This CDR3 contains 16 residues. V was shortened by 7 bases and J by 2 bases, with 20 bases between the two germline ends. Germline CDR1 and CDR2: SGHTA and FQGNSA. The CDR3 loop reads CASTIGIRVNNYGYTF. The CDR3 nucleotides read TGTGCCAGCACCATAGGTATACGGGTGAACAACTATGGCTACACCTTC.